The 8 T cell receptor beta chains reported below all come from one sample, sequenced in a study of beta chain features in type 1 diabetes. cDNA synthesis used the whole RNA isolate, giving expressed TCRB sequences. Sequenced by immunoSEQ multiplex PCR; TCRdb stores in-frame clones only, minus some. The data contain about 470,000 clones, approximately 31% of them singletons. The sequencing input was naive CD4+ T cells from blood. The receptor set was obtained from a man between 18 and 29 years old in good health.

This clone has only a few counts. V is TRBV30 and J is TRBJ1-4; tentatively, D is TRBD1 (5 bases). In germline, CDR1 is GTSNPN, CDR2 SVGIG (reference sequence). V lost 2 bases, J lost 5 bases, and 9 bases lay in between. CDR3 size: 13 residues. In DNA form, the CDR3 reads TGTGCCTGGAGTCGGGGCAGGAATGAAAAACTGTTTTTT. It translates to CAWSRGRNEKLFF.

This clone was seen only a few times. The V call is TRBV30, the J call TRBJ2-6; no firm D call. In germline, CDR1 is GTSNPN, CDR2 SVGIG (reference sequence). CDR3 length: 13 residues. Trimming shortened V by 3 bases and J by 3 bases, and 6 bases separated the two germline ends. The CDR3 nucleotides are TGTGCCTGGAGGCTCCTTGGGGCCAACGTCCTGACTTTC. Amino acid sequence: CAWRLLGANVLTF.

This chain uses TRBV7-2 with TRBJ2-1, with D perhaps TRBD2 (6 bases). This CDR3 has 13 residues. Looked up from germline, CDR1 is SGHTA and CDR2 is FQGNSA. The V end lost 1 base, the J end lost 7 bases, and 8 bases lay between the germline ends. CDR3 amino acids: CASSLEGGNEQFF. The CDR3 bases are TGTGCCAGCAGCTTAGAAGGAGGGAATGAGCAGTTCTTC.

This clone was counted between two and nine times. Other nucleotide sequences in the sample specify the same CDR3. J is TRBJ2-7 and V is TRBV29-1; 7 nucleotides line up with TRBD2. V shed 3 bases, J shed 1 base, and the junction held 0 bases outside the gene matches. Germline assignment: CDR1 SQVTM and CDR2 ANQGSEA. The CDR3 spans 12 residues. The CDR3 sequence is CSVERGSYEQYF. CDR3 bases: TGCAGCGTTGAGCGGGGGTCCTACGAGCAGTACTTC.

The chain links TRBV28 to TRBJ2-2, with 7 bases matching TRBD1. The junction had 8 bases not matched to a gene; V was cut back by 6 bases and J by 1 base. Germline CDR1 reads MDHEN; CDR2 reads SYDVKM. The CDR3 covers 16 residues. The CDR3 bases are TGTGCCAGCAGGGAGACAGGGCCGATGAACACCGGGGAGCTGTTTTTT. This gives the protein CASRETGPMNTGELFF.

V gene TRBV13 combines with J gene TRBJ1-2; 8 bases are shared with TRBD1. This CDR3 is 14 amino acids long. Unmatched junction bases numbered 10, after V lost 5 bases and J lost 8 bases. Germline V gene lookup returns CDR1 PRHDT and CDR2 FYEKMQ (reference sequence). The CDR3 sequence: CASSIADRVRGYTF. CDR3 bases: TGTGCCAGCAGCATCGCGGACAGGGTCCGAGGCTACACCTTC. The variable domain in full, completed from reference TRBV13 and TRBJ1-2, reads AAGVIQSPRHLIKEKRETATLKCYPIPRHDTVYWYQQGPGQDPQFLISFYEKMQSDKGSIPDRFSAQQFSDYHSELNMSSLELGDSALYFCASSIADRVRGYTFGSGTRLTVV.

The V and J genes are TRBV29-1 and TRBJ2-2, with D possibly matching TRBD1 (5 bases). The CDR3 is 13 residues long. The germline V gene has CDR1 SQVTM and CDR2 ANQGSEA. V lost 2 bases, J lost 1 base, and 5 bases lay in between. The CDR3: CSVEQGNTGELFF. DNA for the CDR3: TGCAGCGTTGAACAGGGGAACACCGGGGAGCTGTTTTTT.

A few counts support this clone. CDR3 DNA: TGTGCCAGCAGTGACCTCTACGAGCAGTACTTC. Protein product: CASSDLYEQYF. The V and J genes are TRBV27 and TRBJ2-7; D remains ambiguous. CDR1 MNHEY and CDR2 SMNVEV come from the germline V gene (reference sequence). The V end was cut by 5 bases, the J end by 3 bases, with 5 bases between. CDR3 length: 11 residues.